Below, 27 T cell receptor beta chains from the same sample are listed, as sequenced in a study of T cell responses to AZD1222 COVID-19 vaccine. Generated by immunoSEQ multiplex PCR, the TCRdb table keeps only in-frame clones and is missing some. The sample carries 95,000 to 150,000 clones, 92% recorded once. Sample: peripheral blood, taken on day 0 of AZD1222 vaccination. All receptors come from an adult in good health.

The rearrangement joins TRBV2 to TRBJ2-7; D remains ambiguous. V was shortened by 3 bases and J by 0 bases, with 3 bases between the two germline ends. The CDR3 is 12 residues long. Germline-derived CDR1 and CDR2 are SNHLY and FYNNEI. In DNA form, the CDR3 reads TGTGCCAGCAGTGATTACTCCTACGAGCAGTACTTC. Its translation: CASSDYSYEQYF.

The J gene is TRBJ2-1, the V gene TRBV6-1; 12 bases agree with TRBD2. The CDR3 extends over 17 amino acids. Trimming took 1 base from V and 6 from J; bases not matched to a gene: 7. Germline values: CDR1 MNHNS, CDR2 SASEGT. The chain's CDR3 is CASSEVTSGRLLNEQFF. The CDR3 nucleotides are TGTGCCAGCAGTGAAGTGACTAGCGGGAGACTTCTCAATGAGCAGTTCTTC.

This CDR3 reads CASSSTSESEQFF. In nucleotides, the CDR3 is TGTGCCAGCAGCTCTACTAGCGAGAGTGAGCAGTTCTTC. The J gene is TRBJ2-1, the V gene TRBV7-7; 7 nucleotides match TRBD2. V was clipped by 4 bases and J by 9 bases; unmatched bases: 6. The CDR3 sequence is 13 residues long. The germline V gene encodes CDR1 SSHAT and CDR2 FNYEAQ (reference sequence).

CDR3: CASSLVGGGVDEQYF. CDR3 bases: TGTGCCAGCAGCTTAGTAGGGGGCGGAGTAGACGAGCAGTACTTC. The chain recombines TRBV7-6 with TRBJ2-7; 7 nucleotides line up with TRBD1. The CDR3 runs 15 residues. Trimming removed 1 base from V and 5 bases from J; junction bases left unmatched: 8. Germline V CDR1 and CDR2: SGHVS, FNYEAQ.

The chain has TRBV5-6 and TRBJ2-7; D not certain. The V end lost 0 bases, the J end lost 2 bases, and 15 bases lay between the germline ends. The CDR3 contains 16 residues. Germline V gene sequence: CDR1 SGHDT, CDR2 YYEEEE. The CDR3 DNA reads TGTGCCAGCAGCTTGGTTGTCGGGCGCGATCCCTACGAGCAGTACTTC. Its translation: CASSLVVGRDPYEQYF.

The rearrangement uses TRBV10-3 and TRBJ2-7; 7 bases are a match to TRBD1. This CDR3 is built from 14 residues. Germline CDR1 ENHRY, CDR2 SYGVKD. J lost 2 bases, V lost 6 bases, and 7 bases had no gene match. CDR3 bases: TGTGCCATCAGACCCCGGGACAGAGCCTACGAGCAGTACTTC. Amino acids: CAIRPRDRAYEQYF.

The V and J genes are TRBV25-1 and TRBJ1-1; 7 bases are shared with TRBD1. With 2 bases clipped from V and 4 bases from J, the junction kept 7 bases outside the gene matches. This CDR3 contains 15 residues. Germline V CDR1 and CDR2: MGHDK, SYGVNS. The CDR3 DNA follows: TGTGCCAGCAGTGAACCGACAGGGAGTGGCACTGAAGCTTTCTTT. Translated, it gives CASSEPTGSGTEAFF.

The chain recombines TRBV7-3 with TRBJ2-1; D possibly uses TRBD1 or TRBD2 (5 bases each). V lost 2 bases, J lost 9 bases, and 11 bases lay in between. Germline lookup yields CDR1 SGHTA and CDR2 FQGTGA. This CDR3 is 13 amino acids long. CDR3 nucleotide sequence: TGTGCCAGCAGCTTAGGGGGAGCCGGTGAGCAGTTCTTC. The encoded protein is CASSLGGAGEQFF.

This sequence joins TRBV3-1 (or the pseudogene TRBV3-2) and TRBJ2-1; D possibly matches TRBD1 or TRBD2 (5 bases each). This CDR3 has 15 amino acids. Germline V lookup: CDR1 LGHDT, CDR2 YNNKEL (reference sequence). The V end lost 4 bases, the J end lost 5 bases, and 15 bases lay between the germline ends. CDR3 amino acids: CASSLRGLLHNEQFF. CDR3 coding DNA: TGTGCCAGCAGCCTCCGGGGCCTATTGCACAATGAGCAGTTCTTC.

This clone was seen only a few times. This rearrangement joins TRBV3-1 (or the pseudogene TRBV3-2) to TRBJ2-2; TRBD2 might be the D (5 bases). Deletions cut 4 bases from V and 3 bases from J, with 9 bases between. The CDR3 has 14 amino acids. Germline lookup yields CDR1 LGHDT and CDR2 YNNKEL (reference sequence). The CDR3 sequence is CASSRQRDTGELFF. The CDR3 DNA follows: TGTGCCAGCAGCCGTCAGAGGGACACCGGGGAGCTGTTTTTT.

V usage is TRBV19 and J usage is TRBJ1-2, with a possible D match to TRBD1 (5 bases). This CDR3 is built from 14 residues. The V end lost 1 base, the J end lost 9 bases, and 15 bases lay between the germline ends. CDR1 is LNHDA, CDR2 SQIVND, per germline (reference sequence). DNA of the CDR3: TGTGCCAGTAGTATAGCGTCCCAGGGAGGAAGCTACACCTTC. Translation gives CASSIASQGGSYTF.

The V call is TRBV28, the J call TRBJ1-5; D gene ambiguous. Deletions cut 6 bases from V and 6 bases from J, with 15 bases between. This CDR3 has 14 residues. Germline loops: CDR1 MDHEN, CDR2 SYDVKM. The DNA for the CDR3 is TGTGCCAGCAGGAGAATGAATCCGGGTCAGCCCCAGCATTTT. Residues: CASRRMNPGQPQHF.

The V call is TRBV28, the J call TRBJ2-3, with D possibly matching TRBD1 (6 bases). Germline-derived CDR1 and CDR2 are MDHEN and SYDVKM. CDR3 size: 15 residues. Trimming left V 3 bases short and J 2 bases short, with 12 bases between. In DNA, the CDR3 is TGTGCCAGCAGTTTTAGCAGGGGCCACACAGATACGCAGTATTTT. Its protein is CASSFSRGHTDTQYF.

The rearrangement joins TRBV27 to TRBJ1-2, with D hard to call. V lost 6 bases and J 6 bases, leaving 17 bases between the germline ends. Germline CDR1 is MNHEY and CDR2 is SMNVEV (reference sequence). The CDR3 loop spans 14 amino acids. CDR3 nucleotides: TGTGCCAGCAGCTTAAGTGGCAGCGCAGATGGCTACACCTTC. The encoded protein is CASSLSGSADGYTF.

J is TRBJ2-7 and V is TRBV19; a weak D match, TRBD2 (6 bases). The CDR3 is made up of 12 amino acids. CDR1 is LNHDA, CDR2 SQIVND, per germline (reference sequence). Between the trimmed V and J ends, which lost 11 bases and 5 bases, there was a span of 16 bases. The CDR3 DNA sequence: TGTGCCGTCCGGGCCGGGAGTAACGAGCAGTACTTC. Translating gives CAVRAGSNEQYF.

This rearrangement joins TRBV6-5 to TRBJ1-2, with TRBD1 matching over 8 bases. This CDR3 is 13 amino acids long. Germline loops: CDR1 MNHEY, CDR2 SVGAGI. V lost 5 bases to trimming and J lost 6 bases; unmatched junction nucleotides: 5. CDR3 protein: CASSPQGANGYTF. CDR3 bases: TGTGCCAGCAGTCCCCAGGGGGCAAATGGCTACACCTTC.

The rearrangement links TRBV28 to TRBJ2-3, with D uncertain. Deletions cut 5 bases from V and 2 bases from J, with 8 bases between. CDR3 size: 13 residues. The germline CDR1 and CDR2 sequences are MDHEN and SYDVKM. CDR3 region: CASSTLPTDTQYF. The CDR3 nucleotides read TGTGCCAGCAGTACCCTCCCCACAGATACGCAGTATTTT.

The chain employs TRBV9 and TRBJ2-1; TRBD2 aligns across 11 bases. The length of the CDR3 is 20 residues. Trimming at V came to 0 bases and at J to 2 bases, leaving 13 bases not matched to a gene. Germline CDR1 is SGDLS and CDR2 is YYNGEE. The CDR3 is CASSVALGLAGGPPYNEQFF. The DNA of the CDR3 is TGTGCCAGCAGCGTAGCCCTGGGGCTAGCGGGAGGACCTCCCTACAATGAGCAGTTCTTC.

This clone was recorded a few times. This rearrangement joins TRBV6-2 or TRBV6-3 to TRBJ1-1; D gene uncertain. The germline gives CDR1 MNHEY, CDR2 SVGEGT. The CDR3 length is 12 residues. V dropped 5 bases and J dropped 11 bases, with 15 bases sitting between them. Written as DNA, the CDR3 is TGTGCCAGCAGTGTCTATAGAGGCCGGGCTTTCTTT. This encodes CASSVYRGRAFF.

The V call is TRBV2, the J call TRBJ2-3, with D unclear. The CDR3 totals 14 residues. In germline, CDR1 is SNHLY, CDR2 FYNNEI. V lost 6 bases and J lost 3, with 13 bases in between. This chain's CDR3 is CASRGLSVTDTQYF. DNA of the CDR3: TGTGCCAGCAGGGGTCTGTCCGTGACAGATACGCAGTATTTT. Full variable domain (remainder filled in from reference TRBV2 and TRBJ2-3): EPEVTQTPSHQVTQMGQEVILRCVPISNHLYFYWYRQILGQKVEFLVSFYNNEISEKSEIFDDQFSVERPDGSNFTLKIRSTKLEDSAMYFCASRGLSVTDTQYFGPGTRLTVL.

The CDR3 sequence is CASSPRASYEQYF. The CDR3 bases are TGTGCCAGCTCACCACGGGCCAGCTACGAGCAGTACTTC. The chain uses TRBV18 and TRBJ2-7; D uncertain. Looked up from germline, CDR1 is KGHSH and CDR2 is LQKENI. CDR3 size: 13 residues. With 1 base removed from V and 3 bases from J, the gap between germline ends came to 7 bases. The whole variable domain, remainder taken from reference TRBV18 and TRBJ2-7, is NAGVMQNPRHLVRRRGQEARLRCSPMKGHSHVYWYRQLPEEGLKFMVYLQKENIIDESGMPKERFSAEFPKEGPSILRIQQVVRGDSAAYFCASSPRASYEQYFGPGTRLTVT.

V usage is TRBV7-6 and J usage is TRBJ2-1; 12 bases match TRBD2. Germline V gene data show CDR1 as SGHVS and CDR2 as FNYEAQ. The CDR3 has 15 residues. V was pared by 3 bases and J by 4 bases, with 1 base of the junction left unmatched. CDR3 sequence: CASSFGLAGYNEQFF. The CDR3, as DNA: TGTGCCAGCAGCTTCGGACTAGCGGGATACAATGAGCAGTTCTTC.

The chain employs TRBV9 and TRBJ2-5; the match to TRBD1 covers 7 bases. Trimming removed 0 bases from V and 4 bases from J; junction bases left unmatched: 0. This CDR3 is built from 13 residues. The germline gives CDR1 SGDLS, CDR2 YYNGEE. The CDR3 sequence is CASSVEGAETQYF. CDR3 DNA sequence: TGTGCCAGCAGCGTAGAGGGGGCAGAGACCCAGTACTTC.

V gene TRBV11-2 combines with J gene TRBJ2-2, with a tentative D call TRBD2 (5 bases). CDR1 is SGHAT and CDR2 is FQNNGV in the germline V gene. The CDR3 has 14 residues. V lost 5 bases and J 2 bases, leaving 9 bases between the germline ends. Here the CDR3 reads CASSRRGNTGELFF. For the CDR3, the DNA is TGTGCCAGCAGCCGACGGGGAAACACCGGGGAGCTGTTTTTT.

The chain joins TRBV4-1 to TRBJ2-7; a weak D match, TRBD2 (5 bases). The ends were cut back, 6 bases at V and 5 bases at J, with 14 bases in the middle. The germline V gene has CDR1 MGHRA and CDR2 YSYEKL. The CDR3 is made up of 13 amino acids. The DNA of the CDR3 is TGCGCCAGCAGTCCCGAGTGGCGGGACGAGCAGTACTTC. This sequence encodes CASSPEWRDEQYF.

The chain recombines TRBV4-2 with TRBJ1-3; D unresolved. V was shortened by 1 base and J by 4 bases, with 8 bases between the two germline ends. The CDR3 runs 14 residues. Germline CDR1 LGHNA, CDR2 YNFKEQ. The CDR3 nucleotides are TGTGCCAGCAGCCAAGGGGAAACCGGAAACACCATATATTTT. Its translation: CASSQGETGNTIYF.

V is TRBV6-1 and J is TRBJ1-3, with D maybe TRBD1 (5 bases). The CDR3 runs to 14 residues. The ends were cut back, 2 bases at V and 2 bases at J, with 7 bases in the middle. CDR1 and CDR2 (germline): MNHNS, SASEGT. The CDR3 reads CASSERQTGNTIYF. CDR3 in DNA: TGTGCCAGCAGTGAACGACAGACTGGAAACACCATATATTTT.